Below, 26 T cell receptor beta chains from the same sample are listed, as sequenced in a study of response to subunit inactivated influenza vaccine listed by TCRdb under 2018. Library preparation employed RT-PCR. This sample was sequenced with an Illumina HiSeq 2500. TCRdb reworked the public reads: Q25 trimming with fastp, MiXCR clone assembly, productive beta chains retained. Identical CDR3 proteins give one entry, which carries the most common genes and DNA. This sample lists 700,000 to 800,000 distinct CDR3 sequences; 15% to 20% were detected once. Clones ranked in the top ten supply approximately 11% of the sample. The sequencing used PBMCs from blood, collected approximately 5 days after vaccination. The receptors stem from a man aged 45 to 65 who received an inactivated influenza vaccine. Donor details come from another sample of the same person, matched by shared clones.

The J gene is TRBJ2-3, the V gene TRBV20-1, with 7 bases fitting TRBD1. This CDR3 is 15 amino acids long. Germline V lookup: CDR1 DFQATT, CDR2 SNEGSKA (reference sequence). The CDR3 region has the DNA TGCTTTGCCGAAAACAGGGGCTCCAGCACAGATACGCAGTATTTT. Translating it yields CFAENRGSSTDTQYF.

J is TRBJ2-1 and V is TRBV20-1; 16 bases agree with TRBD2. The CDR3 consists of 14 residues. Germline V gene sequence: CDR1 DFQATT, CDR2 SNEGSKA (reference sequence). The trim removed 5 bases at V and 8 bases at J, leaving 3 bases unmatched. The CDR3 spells CSAGTSGGAYEQFF. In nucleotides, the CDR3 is TGCAGTGCTGGGACTAGCGGGGGGGCCTATGAGCAGTTCTTC.

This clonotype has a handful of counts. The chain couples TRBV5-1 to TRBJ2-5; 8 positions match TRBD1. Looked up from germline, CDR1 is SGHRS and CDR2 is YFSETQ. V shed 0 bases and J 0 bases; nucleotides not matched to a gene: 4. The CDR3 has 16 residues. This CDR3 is CASSLGTGNHQETQYF. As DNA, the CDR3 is TGCGCCAGCAGCTTGGGGACAGGGAACCACCAAGAGACCCAGTACTTC.

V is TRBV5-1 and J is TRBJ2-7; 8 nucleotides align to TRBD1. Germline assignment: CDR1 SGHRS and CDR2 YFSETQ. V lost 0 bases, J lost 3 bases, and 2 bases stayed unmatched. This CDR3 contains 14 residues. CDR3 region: CASSLEDRDYEQYF. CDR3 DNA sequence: TGCGCCAGCAGCTTGGAGGACAGGGACTACGAGCAGTACTTC.

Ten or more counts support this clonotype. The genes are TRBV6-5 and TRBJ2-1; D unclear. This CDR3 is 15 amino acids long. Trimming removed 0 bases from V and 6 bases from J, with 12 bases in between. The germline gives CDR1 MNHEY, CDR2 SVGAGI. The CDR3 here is CASSYSIFIPNEQFF. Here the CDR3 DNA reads TGTGCCAGCAGTTACTCGATTTTCATTCCCAATGAGCAGTTCTTC.

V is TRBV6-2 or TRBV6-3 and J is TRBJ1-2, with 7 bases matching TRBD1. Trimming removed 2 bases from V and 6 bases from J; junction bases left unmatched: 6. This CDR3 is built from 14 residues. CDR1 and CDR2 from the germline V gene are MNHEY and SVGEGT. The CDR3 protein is CASSYLGTVDGYTF. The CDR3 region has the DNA TGTGCCAGCAGTTACCTTGGGACAGTGGATGGCTACACCTTC.

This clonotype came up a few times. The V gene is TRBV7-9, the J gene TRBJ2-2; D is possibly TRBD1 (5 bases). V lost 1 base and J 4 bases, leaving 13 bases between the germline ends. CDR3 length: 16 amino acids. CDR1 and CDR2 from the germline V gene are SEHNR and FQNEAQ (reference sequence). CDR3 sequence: CASSLEFQGFTGELFF. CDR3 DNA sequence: TGTGCCAGCAGCTTAGAATTTCAGGGATTCACCGGGGAGCTGTTTTTT.

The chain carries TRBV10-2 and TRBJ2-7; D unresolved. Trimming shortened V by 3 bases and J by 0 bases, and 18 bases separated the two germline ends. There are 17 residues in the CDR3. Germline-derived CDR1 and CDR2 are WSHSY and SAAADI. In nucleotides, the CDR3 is TGCGCCAGCAGTGACCACTTCTCTCAGCGTACCTCCTACGAGCAGTACTTC. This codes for CASSDHFSQRTSYEQYF.

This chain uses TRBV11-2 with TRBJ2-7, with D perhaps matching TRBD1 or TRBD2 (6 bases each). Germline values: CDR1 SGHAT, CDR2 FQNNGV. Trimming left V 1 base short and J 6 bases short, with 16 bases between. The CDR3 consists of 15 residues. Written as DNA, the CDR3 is TGTGCCAGCAGCTTAGGACCGCAGGGGAGGCTCGAGCAGTACTTC. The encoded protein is CASSLGPQGRLEQYF.

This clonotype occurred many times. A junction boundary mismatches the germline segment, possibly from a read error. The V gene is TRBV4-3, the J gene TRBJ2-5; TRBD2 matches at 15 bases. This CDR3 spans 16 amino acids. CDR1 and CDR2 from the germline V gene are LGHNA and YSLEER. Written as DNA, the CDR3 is TGTGCCAGCAGCCAGGGACTAGCGGGGGGCCAAGAGACCCAGTACTTC. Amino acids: CASSQGLAGGQETQYF.

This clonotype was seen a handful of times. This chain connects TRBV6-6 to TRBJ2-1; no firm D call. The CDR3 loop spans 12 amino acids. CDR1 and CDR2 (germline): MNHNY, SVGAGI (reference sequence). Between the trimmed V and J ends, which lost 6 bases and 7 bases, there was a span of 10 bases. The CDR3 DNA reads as TGTGCCAGCAGCCCGTCCGATAATGAGCAGTTCTTC. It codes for CASSPSDNEQFF.

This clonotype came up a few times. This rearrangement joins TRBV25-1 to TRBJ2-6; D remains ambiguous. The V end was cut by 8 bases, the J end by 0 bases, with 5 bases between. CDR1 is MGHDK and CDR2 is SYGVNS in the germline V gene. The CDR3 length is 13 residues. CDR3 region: CASVFSGANVLTF. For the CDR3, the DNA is TGTGCCAGCGTCTTCTCTGGGGCCAACGTCCTGACTTTC. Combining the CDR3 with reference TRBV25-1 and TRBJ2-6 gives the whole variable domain EADIYQTPRYLVIGTGKKITLECSQTMGHDKMYWYQQDPGMELHLIHYSYGVNSTEKGDLSSESTVSRIRTEHFPLTLESARPSHTSQYLCASVFSGANVLTFGAGSRLTVL.

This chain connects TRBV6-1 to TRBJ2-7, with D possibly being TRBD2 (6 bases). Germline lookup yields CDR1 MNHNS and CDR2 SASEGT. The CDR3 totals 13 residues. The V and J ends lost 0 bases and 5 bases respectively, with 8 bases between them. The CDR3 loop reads CASSEARGNEQYF. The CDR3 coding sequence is TGTGCCAGCAGTGAAGCGCGCGGGAACGAGCAGTACTTC.

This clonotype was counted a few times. CDR3 sequence reads: CASSFSSGGVGQFF. CDR3 nucleotides: TGTGCCAGCAGCTTCTCTAGCGGGGGCGTTGGGCAGTTCTTC. V usage is TRBV7-9 and J usage is TRBJ2-1; 10 nucleotides line up with TRBD2. The CDR3 covers 14 residues. J gave up 12 bases and V 3 bases, and 8 bases lay outside the gene matches. Per the germline V gene, CDR1 is SEHNR and CDR2 is FQNEAQ (reference sequence).

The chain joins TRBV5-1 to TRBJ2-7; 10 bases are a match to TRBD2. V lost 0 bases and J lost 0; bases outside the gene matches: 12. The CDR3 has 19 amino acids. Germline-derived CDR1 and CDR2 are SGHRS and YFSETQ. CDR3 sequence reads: CASSLGLAGVFEGSYEQYF. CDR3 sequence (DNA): TGCGCCAGCAGCTTGGGGCTAGCGGGAGTGTTCGAGGGCTCCTACGAGCAGTACTTC.

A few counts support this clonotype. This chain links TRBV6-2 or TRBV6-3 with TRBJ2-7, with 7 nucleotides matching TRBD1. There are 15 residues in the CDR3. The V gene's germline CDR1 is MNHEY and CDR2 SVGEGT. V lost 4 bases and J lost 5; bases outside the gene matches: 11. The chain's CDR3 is CASSFNTGQYNEQYF. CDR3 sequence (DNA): TGTGCCAGCAGTTTCAATACGGGACAGTACAACGAGCAGTACTTC.

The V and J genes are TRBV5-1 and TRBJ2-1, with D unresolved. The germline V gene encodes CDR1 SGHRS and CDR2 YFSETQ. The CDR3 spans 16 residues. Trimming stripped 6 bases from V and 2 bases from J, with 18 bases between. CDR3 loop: CASTLGPSLAYNEQFF. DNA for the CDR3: TGCGCCAGCACCCTCGGACCGAGCTTAGCCTACAATGAGCAGTTCTTC.

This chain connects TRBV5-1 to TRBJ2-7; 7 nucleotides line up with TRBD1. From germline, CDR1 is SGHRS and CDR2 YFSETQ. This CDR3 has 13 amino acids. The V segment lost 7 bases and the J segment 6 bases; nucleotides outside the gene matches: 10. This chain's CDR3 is CASARDSVSEQYF. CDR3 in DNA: TGCGCCAGCGCCCGGGACAGCGTCTCCGAGCAGTACTTC.

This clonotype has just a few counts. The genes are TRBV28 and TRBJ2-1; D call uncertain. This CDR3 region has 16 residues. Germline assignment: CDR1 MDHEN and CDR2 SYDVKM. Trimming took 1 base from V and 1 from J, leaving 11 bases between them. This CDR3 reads CASSLFYYGSYNEQFF. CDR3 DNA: TGTGCCAGCAGTTTATTCTACTATGGATCCTACAATGAGCAGTTCTTC.

For the CDR3, the DNA is TGTGCCAGCAGCCACGATCGAGATGGCGGGAGGTACACCGGGGAGCTGTTTTTT. It specifies CASSHDRDGGRYTGELFF. The chain employs TRBV12-3 or TRBV12-4 and TRBJ2-2, with TRBD2 matching over 8 bases. The trim removed 6 bases at V and 3 bases at J, leaving 15 bases unmatched. The CDR3 is 18 residues long.

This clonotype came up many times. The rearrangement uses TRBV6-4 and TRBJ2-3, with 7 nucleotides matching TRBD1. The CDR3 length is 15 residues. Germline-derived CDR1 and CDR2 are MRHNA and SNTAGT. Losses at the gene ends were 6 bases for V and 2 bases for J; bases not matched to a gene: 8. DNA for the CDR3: TGTGCCAGCAGCCAGGAAGGGACAGCCACAGATACGCAGTATTTT. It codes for CASSQEGTATDTQYF.

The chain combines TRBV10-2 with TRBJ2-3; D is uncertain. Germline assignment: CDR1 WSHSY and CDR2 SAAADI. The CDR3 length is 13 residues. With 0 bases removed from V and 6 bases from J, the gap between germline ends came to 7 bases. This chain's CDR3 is CASSESKTDTQYF. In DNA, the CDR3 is TGCGCCAGCAGTGAGTCGAAAACCGATACGCAGTATTTT.

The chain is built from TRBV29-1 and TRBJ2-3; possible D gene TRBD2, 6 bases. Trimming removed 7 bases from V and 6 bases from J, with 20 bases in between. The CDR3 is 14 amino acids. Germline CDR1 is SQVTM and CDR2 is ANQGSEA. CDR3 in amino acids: CSARGRTPGDTQYF. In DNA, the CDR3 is TGCAGCGCCCGAGGGAGGACACCGGGGGATACGCAGTATTTT.

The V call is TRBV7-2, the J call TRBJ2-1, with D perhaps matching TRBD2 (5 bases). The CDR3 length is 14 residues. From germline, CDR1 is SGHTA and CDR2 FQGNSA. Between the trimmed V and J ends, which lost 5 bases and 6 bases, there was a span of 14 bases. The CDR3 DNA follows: TGTGCCAGCAGCCCCCCGGACTCTCTCAATGAGCAGTTCTTC. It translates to CASSPPDSLNEQFF.

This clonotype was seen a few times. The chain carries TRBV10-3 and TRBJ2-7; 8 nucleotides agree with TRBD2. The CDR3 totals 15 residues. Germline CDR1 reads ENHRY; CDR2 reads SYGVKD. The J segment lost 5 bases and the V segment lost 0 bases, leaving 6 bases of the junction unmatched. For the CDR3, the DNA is TGTGCCATCAGTGAGTCGCTGACTAGCGTCCACGAGCAGTACTTC. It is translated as CAISESLTSVHEQYF.

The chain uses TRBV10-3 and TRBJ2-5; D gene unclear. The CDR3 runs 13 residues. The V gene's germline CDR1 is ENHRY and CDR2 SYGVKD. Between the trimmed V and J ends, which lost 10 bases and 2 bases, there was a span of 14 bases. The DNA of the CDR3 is TGTGCCACCACCGTCGGATTACAAGAGACCCAGTACTTC. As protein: CATTVGLQETQYF.